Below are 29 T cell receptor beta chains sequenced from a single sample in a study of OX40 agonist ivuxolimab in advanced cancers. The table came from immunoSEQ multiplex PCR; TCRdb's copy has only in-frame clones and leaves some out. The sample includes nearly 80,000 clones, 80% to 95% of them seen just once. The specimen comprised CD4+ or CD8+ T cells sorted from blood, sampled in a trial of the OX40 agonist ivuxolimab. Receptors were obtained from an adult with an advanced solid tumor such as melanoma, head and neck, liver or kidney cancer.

The CDR3 coding sequence is TGCGCCAGCACGGGGACACCATCAGCCTCTGGGGCCAACGTCCTGACTTTC. It encodes CASTGTPSASGANVLTF. The rearrangement joins TRBV5-1 to TRBJ2-6; perhaps TRBD1 as D (6 bases). Trimming removed 6 bases from V and 0 bases from J, with 16 bases in between. Per the germline V gene, CDR1 is SGHRS and CDR2 is YFSETQ. This CDR3 comprises 17 residues.

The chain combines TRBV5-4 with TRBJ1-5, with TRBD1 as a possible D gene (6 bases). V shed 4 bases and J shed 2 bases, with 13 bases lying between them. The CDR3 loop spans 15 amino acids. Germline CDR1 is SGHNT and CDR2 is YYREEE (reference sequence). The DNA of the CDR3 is TGTGCCAGCAGCAATAGACAGGAGGGCAATCAGCCCCAGCATTTT. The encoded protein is CASSNRQEGNQPQHF.

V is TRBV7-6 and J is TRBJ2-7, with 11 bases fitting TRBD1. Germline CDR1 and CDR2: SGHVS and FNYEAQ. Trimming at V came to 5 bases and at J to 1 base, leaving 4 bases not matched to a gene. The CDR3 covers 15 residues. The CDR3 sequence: CASSPGQGASYEQYF. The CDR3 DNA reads TGTGCCAGCAGCCCCGGACAGGGGGCTTCCTACGAGCAGTACTTC.

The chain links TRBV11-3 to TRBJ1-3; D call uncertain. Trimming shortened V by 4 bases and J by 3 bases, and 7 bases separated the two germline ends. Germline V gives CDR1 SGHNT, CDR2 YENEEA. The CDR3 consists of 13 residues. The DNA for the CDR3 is TGTGCCAGCAGCTCCGGCGGTGGAAACACCATATATTTT. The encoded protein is CASSSGGGNTIYF.

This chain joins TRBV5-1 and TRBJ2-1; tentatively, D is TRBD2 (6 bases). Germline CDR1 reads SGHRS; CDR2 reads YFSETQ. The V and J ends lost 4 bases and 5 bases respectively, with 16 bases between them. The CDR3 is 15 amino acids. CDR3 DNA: TGCGCCAGCAGCCAGACCGGGGACTTCCACAATGAGCAGTTCTTC. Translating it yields CASSQTGDFHNEQFF.

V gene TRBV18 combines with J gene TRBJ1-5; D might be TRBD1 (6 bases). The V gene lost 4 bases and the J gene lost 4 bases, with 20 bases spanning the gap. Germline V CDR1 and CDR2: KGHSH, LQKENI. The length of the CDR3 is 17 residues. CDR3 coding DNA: TGTGCCAGCTCACTTAACGCATTAACCAGGGGAAATCAGCCCCAGCATTTT. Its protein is CASSLNALTRGNQPQHF.

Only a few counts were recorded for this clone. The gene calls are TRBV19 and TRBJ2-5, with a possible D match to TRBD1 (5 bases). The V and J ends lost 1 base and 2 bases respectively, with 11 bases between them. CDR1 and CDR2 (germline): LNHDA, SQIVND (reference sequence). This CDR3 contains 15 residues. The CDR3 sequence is CASSIVGDLQETQYF. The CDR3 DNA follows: TGTGCCAGTAGTATAGTAGGGGATTTACAAGAGACCCAGTACTTC.

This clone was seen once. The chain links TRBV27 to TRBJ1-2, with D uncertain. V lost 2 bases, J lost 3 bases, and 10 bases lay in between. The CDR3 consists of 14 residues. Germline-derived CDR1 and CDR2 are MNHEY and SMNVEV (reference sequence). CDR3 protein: CASSLVWGDYGYTF. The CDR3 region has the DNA TGTGCCAGCAGTTTAGTCTGGGGAGACTATGGCTACACCTTC.

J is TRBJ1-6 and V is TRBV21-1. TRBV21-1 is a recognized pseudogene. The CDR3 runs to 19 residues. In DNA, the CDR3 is TGTGCCAGCAGCAAGGGAGGTCGATGGGGGAGCTCCTATAATTCACCCCTCCACTTT. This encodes CASSKGGRWGSSYNSPLHF.

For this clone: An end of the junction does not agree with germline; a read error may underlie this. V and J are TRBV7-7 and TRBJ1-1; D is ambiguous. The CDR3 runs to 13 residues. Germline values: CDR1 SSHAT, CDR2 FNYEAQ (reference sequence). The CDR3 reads CASSTSQFTEAFF. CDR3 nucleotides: TGTGCTAGCAGCACCTCACAGTTCACTGAAGCTTTCTTT.

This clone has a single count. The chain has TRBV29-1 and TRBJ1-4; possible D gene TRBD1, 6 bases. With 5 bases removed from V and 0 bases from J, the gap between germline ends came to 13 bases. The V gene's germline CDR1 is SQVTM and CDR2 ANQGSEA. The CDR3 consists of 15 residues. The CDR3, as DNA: TGCAGCGTTCCTGCTGGACAGTCAACTAATGAAAAACTGTTTTTT. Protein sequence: CSVPAGQSTNEKLFF.

The CDR3 loop is CASSSPQGAAQPQHF. The CDR3 DNA follows: TGTGCCAGCAGTTCCCCACAGGGGGCGGCTCAGCCCCAGCATTTT. V and J are TRBV28 and TRBJ1-5; 9 nucleotides match TRBD1. CDR3 length: 15 amino acids. V lost 4 bases to trimming and J lost 6 bases; unmatched junction nucleotides: 7. The germline V gene encodes CDR1 MDHEN and CDR2 SYDVKM.

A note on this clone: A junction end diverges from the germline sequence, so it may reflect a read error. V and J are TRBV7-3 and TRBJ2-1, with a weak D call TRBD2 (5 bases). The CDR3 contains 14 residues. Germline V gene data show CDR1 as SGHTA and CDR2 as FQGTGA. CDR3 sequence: CVSSRAAAAPEQFF. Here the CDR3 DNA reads TGTGTCAGCAGCCGAGCGGCGGCCGCACCTGAGCAGTTCTTC. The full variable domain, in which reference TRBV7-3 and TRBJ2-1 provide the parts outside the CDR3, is GAGVSQTPSNKVTEKGKYVELRCDPISGHTALYWYRQSLGQGPEFLIYFQGTGAADDSGLPNDRFFAVRPEGSVSTLKIQRTERGDSAVYLCVSSRAAAAPEQFFGPGTRLTVL.

Written as DNA, the CDR3 is TGTGCCAGCAGCCTGGGACACGAGGGTTCACCCCTCCACTTT. Translation: CASSLGHEGSPLHF. J is TRBJ1-6 and V is TRBV7-9, with D possibly TRBD1 on 6 matching bases. V gave up 5 bases and J gave up 9 bases, with 14 bases separating them. The CDR3 runs to 14 residues. Germline V gene sequence: CDR1 SEHNR, CDR2 FQNEAQ (reference sequence).

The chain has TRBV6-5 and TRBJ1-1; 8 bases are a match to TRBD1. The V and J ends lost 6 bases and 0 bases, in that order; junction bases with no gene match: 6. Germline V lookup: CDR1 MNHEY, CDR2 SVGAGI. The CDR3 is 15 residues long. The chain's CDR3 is CASSRGLTMNTEAFF. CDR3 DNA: TGTGCCAGCAGCAGGGGGCTTACCATGAACACTGAAGCTTTCTTT.

CDR3 protein: CASERDRATGNTIYF. The CDR3 DNA reads as TGTGCCAGCGAGCGGGACAGGGCTACTGGAAACACCATATATTTT. The chain links TRBV5-5 to TRBJ1-3; 9 positions match TRBD1. Trimming took 7 bases from V and 2 from J; bases not matched to a gene: 7. Germline loops: CDR1 SGHKS, CDR2 YYEKEE (reference sequence). The CDR3 spans 15 residues.

CDR3 bases: TGCAGCGTTGAAGATACTAGCGGAACAGAGACCCAGTACTTC. Amino acids: CSVEDTSGTETQYF. The genes are TRBV29-1 and TRBJ2-5; 8 positions match TRBD2. The germline CDR1 and CDR2 sequences are SQVTM and ANQGSEA. With 0 bases clipped from V and 4 bases from J, the junction kept 4 bases outside the gene matches. The CDR3 is made up of 14 amino acids.

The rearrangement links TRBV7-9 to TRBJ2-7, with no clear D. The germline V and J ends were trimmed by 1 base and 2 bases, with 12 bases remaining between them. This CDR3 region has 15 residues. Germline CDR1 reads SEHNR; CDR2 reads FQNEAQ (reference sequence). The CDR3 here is CASSLGGFTAYEQYF. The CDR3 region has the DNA TGTGCCAGCAGCTTAGGTGGATTCACGGCCTACGAGCAGTACTTC.

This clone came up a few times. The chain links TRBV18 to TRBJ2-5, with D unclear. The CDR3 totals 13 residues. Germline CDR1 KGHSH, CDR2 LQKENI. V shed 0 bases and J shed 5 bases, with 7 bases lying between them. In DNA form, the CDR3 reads TGTGCCAGCTCACCACCGTCACGGGAGACCCAGTACTTC. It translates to CASSPPSRETQYF.

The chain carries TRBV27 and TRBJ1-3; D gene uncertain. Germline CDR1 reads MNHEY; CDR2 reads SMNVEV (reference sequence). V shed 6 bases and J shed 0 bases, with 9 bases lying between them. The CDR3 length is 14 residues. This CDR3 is CASSPSPSGNTIYF. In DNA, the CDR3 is TGTGCCAGCAGCCCAAGTCCCTCTGGAAACACCATATATTTT.

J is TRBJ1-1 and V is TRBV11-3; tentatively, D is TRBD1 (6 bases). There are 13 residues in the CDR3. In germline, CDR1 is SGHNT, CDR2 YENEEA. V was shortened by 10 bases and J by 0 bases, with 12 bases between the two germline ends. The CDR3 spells CATQGRMNTEAFF. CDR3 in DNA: TGTGCCACACAGGGTAGAATGAACACTGAAGCTTTCTTT.

The CDR3 protein is CASSPGQGGEQYF. In DNA form, the CDR3 reads TGTGCCAGCTCACCCGGACAGGGCGGAGAGCAGTACTTC. The V gene is TRBV18, the J gene TRBJ2-7; TRBD1 matches at 8 bases. Germline V gene lookup returns CDR1 KGHSH and CDR2 LQKENI. CDR3 length: 13 residues. Trimming removed 3 bases from V and 7 bases from J; junction bases left unmatched: 5. Full variable domain (outside the CDR3, taken from reference TRBV18 and TRBJ2-7): NAGVMQNPRHLVRRRGQEARLRCSPMKGHSHVYWYRQLPEEGLKFMVYLQKENIIDESGMPKERFSAEFPKEGPSILRIQQVVRGDSAAYFCASSPGQGGEQYFGPGTRLTVT.

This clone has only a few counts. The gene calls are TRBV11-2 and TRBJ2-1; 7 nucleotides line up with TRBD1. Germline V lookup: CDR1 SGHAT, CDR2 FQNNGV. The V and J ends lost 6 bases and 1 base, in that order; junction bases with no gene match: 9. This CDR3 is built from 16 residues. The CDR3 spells CASRTPRDRSYNEQFF. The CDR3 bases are TGTGCCAGCAGGACCCCTCGGGACAGATCCTACAATGAGCAGTTCTTC.

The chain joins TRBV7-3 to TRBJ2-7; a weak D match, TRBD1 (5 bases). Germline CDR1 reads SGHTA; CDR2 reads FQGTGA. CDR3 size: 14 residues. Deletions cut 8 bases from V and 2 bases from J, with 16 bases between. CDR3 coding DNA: TGTGCCAGCTCCACGACGACAGCCACCTACGAGCAGTACTTC. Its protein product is CASSTTTATYEQYF.

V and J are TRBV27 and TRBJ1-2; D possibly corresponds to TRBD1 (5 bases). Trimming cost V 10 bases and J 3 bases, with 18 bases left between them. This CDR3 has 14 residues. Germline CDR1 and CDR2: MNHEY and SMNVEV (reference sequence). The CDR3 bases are TGTGCCACGGGTCCAGGGATGCTTGACTATGGCTACACCTTC. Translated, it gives CATGPGMLDYGYTF.

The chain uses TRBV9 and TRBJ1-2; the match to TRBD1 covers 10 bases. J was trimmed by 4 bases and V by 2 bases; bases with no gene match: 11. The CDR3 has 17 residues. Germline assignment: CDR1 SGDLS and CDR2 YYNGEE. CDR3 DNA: TGTGCCAGCAGCGTGAGGGGACAGGGGAAAATCGGCTATGGCTACACCTTC. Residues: CASSVRGQGKIGYGYTF.

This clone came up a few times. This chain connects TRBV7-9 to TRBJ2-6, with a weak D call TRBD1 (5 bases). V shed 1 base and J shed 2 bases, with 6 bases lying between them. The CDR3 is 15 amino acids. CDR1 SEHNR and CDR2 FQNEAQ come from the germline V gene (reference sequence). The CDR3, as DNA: TGTGCCAGCAGCTTAGAAGGGGCTGGGGCCAACGTCCTGACTTTC. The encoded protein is CASSLEGAGANVLTF.

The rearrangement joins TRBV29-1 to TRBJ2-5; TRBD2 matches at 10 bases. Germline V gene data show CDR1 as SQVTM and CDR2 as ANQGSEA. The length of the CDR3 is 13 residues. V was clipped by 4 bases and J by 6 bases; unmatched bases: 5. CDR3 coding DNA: TGCAGCGTTGGTCCTAGCGGGGGAAAGACCCAGTACTTC. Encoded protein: CSVGPSGGKTQYF. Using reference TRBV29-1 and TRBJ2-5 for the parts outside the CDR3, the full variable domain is SAVISQKPSRDICQRGTSLTIQCQVDSQVTMMFWYRQQPGQSLTLIATANQGSEATYESGFVIDKFPISRPNLTFSTLTVSNMSPEDSSIYLCSVGPSGGKTQYFGPGTRLLVL.

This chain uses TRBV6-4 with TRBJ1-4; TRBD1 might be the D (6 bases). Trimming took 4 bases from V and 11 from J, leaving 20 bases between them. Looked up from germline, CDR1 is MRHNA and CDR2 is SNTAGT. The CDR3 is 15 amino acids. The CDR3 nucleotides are TGTGCCAGCAGTGTAGGGGGGGCCGCCCAAGAGAAACTGTTTTTT. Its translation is CASSVGGAAQEKLFF.